This T cell receptor (beta chain) was captured in a study of shared clonotypes between healthy human individuals (dated by TCRdb to 2018 to 2021). Background for the entire study: The cohort included a few men and a couple of women between 18 and 49 years of age. For each donor, three plates each were used for CD4 naive and CD4 memory, two plates were used for CD8 naive, and one plate was used for CD8 memory. The study deeply sequenced blood TCR repertoires of five healthy adults to estimate repertoire size and the extent of clonotype sharing between individuals. Different laboratories and diverse techniques were used to prepare libraries and sequence TCR repertoires, to increase sequencing depth and limit assay-specific biases. Between about 0.85 and 9.5 billion PBMCs per donor were obtained by leukapheresis.

The CDR3 measures 13 amino acids from cysteine to phenylalanine. The CDR3 DNA has 39 bases and is translated from base 1. V is reduced by 4 bases and J by 8 bases, leaving a spacing of 12 bases between them. From a lookup of the germline V gene, CDR1 and CDR2 are SGHRS and YFSETQ. The donors were healthy, HIV-negative adults who had no recently reported acute infections or vaccinations. Every donor was a Caucasian adult living in Nashville, Tennessee, USA. Magnetic negative selection was used to enrich CD4+ T cells, after which naive cells were positively selected on CD45RA and the negative fraction became the memory subset. Blood was collected by leukapheresis, and PBMCs were isolated by Ficoll-Histopaque density gradient centrifugation and then cryopreserved in liquid nitrogen vapor phase. Analytical flow cytometry was used to check the purity and quantity of every magnetically sorted T cell population. Genomic DNA was isolated from each sorted fraction and quantified by UV absorbance on a Nanodrop 2000c.

TCR CDR3 regions were amplified from genomic DNA by multiplex PCR using the deep immunoSEQ assay. For each cell subset, the extracted genomic DNA was distributed evenly across all wells of several immunoSEQ 96-well plates, and each plate served as one replicate. Each replicate PCR for sorted subsets received about 210 ng genomic DNA, equal to about 30,000 T cell genomes. Purified libraries were quantified with a Qubit 3.0 fluorometer, sized on a Bioanalyzer 2100, and re-quantified with the KAPA Library Quantification kit. Every immunoSEQ 96-well plate was sequenced on a dedicated single-read 150-cycle Illumina NextSeq 550 flow cell. The authors' analysis ran thus. Because the immunoSEQ output held only junctional sequences and lacked quality scores, the filtering could not match the filtering applied to full-length reads. To assign V/J genes and CDR3, sequences were annotated against IMGT germline references using PyIR, a Python wrapper for IgBLAST v1.9. Reads were removed for weak V/J assignments (E-value above 1e-6), missing CDR3, stop codons, out-of-frame junctions, or ambiguous translated residues. V3J clonotypes were defined as sequences sharing an identical inferred V gene, J gene, and CDR3 amino acid sequence. The percentage overlap between two repertoires was calculated by dividing the number of shared unique clonotypes by the size of the smaller repertoire. RTK rarefaction, the Chao1 estimator, and Recon v2.1 estimates of unobserved clonotypes were used to assess repertoire richness. Generation probabilities were computed with OLGA for all TCRbeta clonotypes obtained by the gDNA method from a handful of donors. In its TCRdb copy, this immuneACCESS table keeps in-frame sequences only and misses some clones. Where compared with another copy, unresolved V genes explain less than half of these, and the others have no known cause. V and J calls and clone size come straight from that table; D and trimming were deduced from the DNA. Across this sample there are 2 million to 2.5 million clones, with under 97% seen only once. About 0.13% of the sample belongs to the ten largest clones.

Here is what the overall study found, with its caveats: Because the study included a small number of donors, the genetic and exposure-history diversity represented was limited. Compared with non-shared clonotypes, clonotypes shared by all four sorted-subset donors had higher generation probabilities. Sampling was limited to blood, and TCR repertoires in tissue likely differ from TCR repertoires in blood. Pairwise subsampling indicated that sequencing depth was expected to affect the degree of clonotype sharing among donors. Rarefaction of sorted-subset datasets indicated incomplete sequencing despite the large sequencing depth. When a handful of donors were compared, the shared fraction of clonotypes was around 5.1% for naive CD4, around 4% for naive CD8, more than 2% for memory CD4, and about 0.36% for memory CD8. Naive subsets generally had larger estimated clonotype richness than memory subsets did.

Comment on this clone: Its target antigen remains unknown. Nothing much larger sits one base from this clone, and base qualities are not available. This sample includes further DNA sequences coding for the same CDR3.

This TCR was sampled from a man aged 18 to 29 in good health. This chain joins TRBV5-1 to TRBJ1-4; the D gene remains uncertain. Sequencing used naive CD4+ T cells sorted from blood. The sample's cell subset or site, from its label and the paper: CD45RA+ positively selected. In nucleotides, the sequence is TGCGCCAGCAGCCTTGGAAGAGGAGAAAAACTGTTTTTT. This gives the protein CASSLGRGEKLFF.